The next 13 T cell receptor beta chains were all read from a single sample in a study of CD8+ T cells in alopecia areata. The treatment: oral pan-JAK inhibitor, 5-10 mg twice daily. In each case, RNA was isolated and then reverse transcribed into cDNA as the sequencing template. Libraries were prepared by immunoSEQ multiplex PCR; TCRdb keeps only in-frame clonotypes and omits some of them. The repertoire holds about 210,000 clones, 64% seen once, with around 4% in the top ten. Sequencing used CD4+ T cells sorted from blood, obtained at week 4, from a patient treated with tofacitinib. The receptors shown here come from a human donor with alopecia areata.

This clone was observed a few times. The rearrangement links TRBV2 to TRBJ1-6; 7 nucleotides match TRBD1. Germline V gene sequence: CDR1 SNHLY, CDR2 FYNNEI. Trimming at V came to 4 bases and at J to 14 bases, leaving 8 bases not matched to a gene. This CDR3 contains 13 residues. The CDR3 nucleotides read TGTGCCAGCAGTGGGGGACCGGGGACAGCCCTCCACTTT. Translating gives CASSGGPGTALHF.

This chain connects TRBV27 to TRBJ1-6; 8 positions match TRBD1. With V trimmed by 4 bases and J by 0 bases, 5 bases remained unmatched. This CDR3 spans 17 amino acids. Germline loops: CDR1 MNHEY, CDR2 SMNVEV (reference sequence). The CDR3 DNA follows: TGTGCCAGCAGTTCAGGACAGGGAAGCTCCTATAATTCACCCCTCCACTTT. Its protein product is CASSSGQGSSYNSPLHF.

The chain couples TRBV30 to TRBJ1-2; unclear D gene. Trimming left V 4 bases short and J 7 bases short, with 22 bases between. CDR3 size: 15 residues. Germline V gives CDR1 GTSNPN, CDR2 SVGIG (reference sequence). The CDR3 here is CAWIQSRTAPGGYTF. Here the CDR3 DNA reads TGTGCCTGGATTCAAAGTCGGACCGCCCCAGGTGGCTACACCTTC.

This sequence joins TRBV7-2 and TRBJ1-5; no clear D. CDR1 and CDR2 from the germline V gene are SGHTA and FQGNSA. Trimming removed 5 bases from V and 7 bases from J, with 12 bases in between. This CDR3 spans 13 amino acids. CDR3 sequence reads: CASSPELEQPQHF. The CDR3 region has the DNA TGTGCCAGCAGCCCCGAGCTGGAGCAGCCCCAGCATTTT.

This clone is a singleton in its sample. The V gene is TRBV5-6, the J gene TRBJ2-5; 14 nucleotides align to TRBD2. In germline, CDR1 is SGHDT, CDR2 YYEEEE. V lost 7 bases, J lost 5 bases, and 7 bases stayed unmatched. The CDR3 runs to 15 residues. CDR3 nucleotides: TGTGCCAGCGCGACTAGCGGGGGGGCCCAGGAGACCCAGTACTTC. Amino acids: CASATSGGAQETQYF.

The J gene is TRBJ2-6, the V gene TRBV7-2; D call uncertain. The CDR3 is 18 residues long. Germline assignment: CDR1 SGHTA and CDR2 FQGNSA. V lost 4 bases to trimming and J lost 0 bases, with 16 bases between them. The CDR3 loop is CASSSRRTASSGANVLTF. The CDR3 DNA reads as TGTGCCAGCAGCTCCCGCCGGACGGCGAGCTCTGGGGCCAACGTCCTGACTTTC.

This clone was found once. This chain connects TRBV6-5 to TRBJ2-3; TRBD2 matches 8 bases. The CDR3 loop spans 15 amino acids. CDR1 is MNHEY, CDR2 SVGAGI, per germline. The V gene end was trimmed by 2 bases and the J gene end by 0 bases; junction bases not matched to a gene: 1. The CDR3 nucleotides read TGTGCCAGCAGTTACAAGCGGGGGAGCACAGATACGCAGTATTTT. As protein: CASSYKRGSTDTQYF.

The CDR3 here is CASSLEGSEQYF. DNA for the CDR3: TGTGCCAGCAGTTTGGAAGGGAGCGAGCAGTACTTC. V is TRBV27 and J is TRBJ2-7, with D possibly matching TRBD2 (5 bases). CDR3 length: 12 amino acids. Trimming took off 3 bases at V and 6 bases at J, with 9 bases between the two ends. CDR1 is MNHEY and CDR2 is SMNVEV in the germline V gene (reference sequence).

This clone was seen only a few times. The rearrangement links TRBV7-9 to TRBJ1-1, with D hard to call. V lost 1 base to trimming and J lost 0 bases, with 6 bases between them. The germline V gene encodes CDR1 SEHNR and CDR2 FQNEAQ (reference sequence). The CDR3 is made up of 14 amino acids. CDR3 nucleotide sequence: TGTGCCAGCAGCTTAGGACTAATGAACACTGAAGCTTTCTTT. This sequence encodes CASSLGLMNTEAFF.

The chain is built from TRBV2 and TRBJ2-2, with a tentative D call TRBD1 (6 bases). The CDR3 runs to 15 residues. CDR1 and CDR2 (germline): SNHLY, FYNNEI. V was shortened by 6 bases and J by 4 bases, with 15 bases between the two germline ends. In DNA form, the CDR3 reads TGTGCCAGCAGGATAACAGGGTACAGCACCGGGGAGCTGTTTTTT. It yields the protein CASRITGYSTGELFF.

A few counts support this clone. The chain uses TRBV27 and TRBJ2-7; 9 positions agree with TRBD1. Germline trimming cut 4 bases from V and 5 bases from J; bases unmatched to any gene: 6. CDR3 length: 14 amino acids. Germline CDR1 reads MNHEY; CDR2 reads SMNVEV (reference sequence). The CDR3 region has the DNA TGTGCCAGCAGTTCCCCGGGACAGGGCGACGAGCAGTACTTC. Translating it yields CASSSPGQGDEQYF.

The rearrangement joins TRBV11-2 to TRBJ2-5; D is perhaps TRBD1 (5 bases). V was trimmed by 0 bases and J by 2 bases, leaving 10 bases between them. CDR1 is SGHAT, CDR2 FQNNGV, per germline. The CDR3 is 15 amino acids. The CDR3 reads CASSLERQTQETQYF. CDR3 in DNA: TGTGCCAGCAGCTTAGAAAGACAGACTCAAGAGACCCAGTACTTC.

This clone was picked up a small number of times. The chain carries TRBV5-1 and TRBJ2-6; the match to TRBD1 covers 7 bases. V lost 5 bases to trimming and J lost 0 bases; unmatched junction nucleotides: 8. The CDR3 length is 17 residues. Looked up from germline, CDR1 is SGHRS and CDR2 is YFSETQ. CDR3 region: CASRRPYRGSGANVLTF. DNA of the CDR3: TGCGCCAGCAGACGTCCGTACAGGGGCTCTGGGGCCAACGTCCTGACTTTC.